This entry features one T cell receptor (beta chain) sequence. The data were taken from a study of cytomegalovirus exposure and HLA in healthy donors. It was with 60 Vbeta and 13 Jbeta primers that the PCR ran. Produced via immunoSEQ multiplex PCR; TCRdb's table is partial and in-frame only. The sample lists roughly 100,000 clones; 60% to 85% were seen once. Trimming cost V 2 bases and J 5 bases; bases outside gene matches: 6. This CDR3 spans 15 amino acids. CDR1 and CDR2 (germline): SGHRS, YFSETQ. The source is a woman aged 18-29 years in good health and CMV-seropositive. The specimen sequenced was PBMCs. The J gene is TRBJ2-5, the V gene TRBV5-1, with 10 nucleotides matching TRBD2. The CDR3 nucleotides read TGCGCCAGCAGCTTCGGGACTAGCGTTTTTGAGACCCAGTACTTC. Amino acids: CASSFGTSVFETQYF.